These T cell receptor beta chains were read from a single sample in a study of cytomegalovirus exposure and HLA in healthy donors. Profiling relied on immunoSEQ multiplex PCR, and the TCRdb table lists in-frame clones only, not all of them. The table has around 99,000 clones, 80% to 85% seen once. The sample comprised PBMCs. The receptors shown here come from a woman in her 30s in good health and CMV-seronegative. The CDR3 runs from the conserved cysteine through the conserved F or W. Fields, in order: clone size, D gene, V gene, J gene, CDR3 DNA, CDR3 protein. D genes are given only for firm matches. Size is omitted from some rows. Given values are once, few, many or a class for expanded clones.

>few|TRBD1|TRBV10-3|TRBJ1-1
TGTGCCATCTCTCAGGGGGCGAACACTGAAGCTTTCTTT
CAISQGANTEAFF
>NA|TRBD1|TRBV7-9|TRBJ1-2
TGTTCCAGCAGCAGAACCGGGACAGGGGGGCCTAACTATGGCTACACCTTC
CSSSRTGTGGPNYGYTF
>NA|TRBD2|TRBV27|TRBJ2-1
TGTGCCAGCAGTTTATCGACTAGCGGGAGGTACAATGAGCAGTTCTTC
CASSLSTSGRYNEQFF
>NA|TRBD2|TRBV5-1|TRBJ2-1
TGCGCCAGCAGCTTTAGGCTGTCTAGCGGGAGACCCTACAATGAGCAGTTCTTC
CASSFRLSSGRPYNEQFF
>NA|NA|TRBV6-6|TRBJ1-1
TGTGCCAGCACCAGGGGGAACACTGAAGCTTTCTTT
CASTRGNTEAFF
>NA|NA|TRBV30|TRBJ2-3
TGTGCCTGGGCGGCGGTCGGGTTCGCAGATACGCAGTATTTT
CAWAAVGFADTQYF
>NA|NA|TRBV12-5|TRBJ2-3
TGTGCTAGTGGTGCCTCCGGGACTCCAAGGTATTTT
CASGASGTPRYF
>NA|NA|TRBV12-2|TRBJ1-2
TGTGCAAGTCGCTTAGCGCTCTCGGGGGATGGTTGCGGCTACACCTTC
CASRLALSGDGCGYTF
>NA|NA|TRBV5-1|TRBJ2-1
TGCGCCAGCAGCTTGATCGACAGAAATAATGAGCAGTTCTTC
CASSLIDRNNEQFF
>NA|NA|TRBV9|TRBJ2-1
TGTGCCAGCAGCCCCGAGGGGACTTTCGTGAATGAGCAGTTCTTC
CASSPEGTFVNEQFF
>once|TRBD1|TRBV7-9|TRBJ1-4
TGTGCCAGCAGCCCCGGACAGGGGGCTCTATCTAATGAAAAACTGTTTTTT
CASSPGQGALSNEKLFF
>NA|NA|TRBV21-1|TRBJ2-7
TGTGCCAGCAGCAAACAGGACAGGGGGCCAGACGAGCAGTACTTC
CASSKQDRGPDEQYF
>once|TRBD2|TRBV5-1|TRBJ2-1
TGCGCCAGCAGCCTACGGACTAGCTTCTCCTACAATGAGCAGTTCTTC
CASSLRTSFSYNEQFF
>NA|NA|TRBV5-6|TRBJ1-4
TGTGCCAGCAGCCGTAATGAAAAACTGTTTTTT
CASSRNEKLFF
>NA|TRBD1|TRBV2|TRBJ1-1
TGTGCCAGCAGGTACCAGGGGGGAGCTTTCTTT
CASRYQGGAFF
>NA|NA|TRBV2|TRBJ2-3
TGTGCCAGCTGCCGGGACACTATCACAGATACGCAGTATTTT
CASCRDTITDTQYF
>NA|TRBD2|TRBV25-1|TRBJ2-5
TGTGCCAGCAGGATGACTAGCGGGGGACAAGAGACCCAGTACTTC
CASRMTSGGQETQYF
>NA|TRBD2|TRBV4-1|TRBJ2-7
TGCGCCAGCAGCCAAGTTTGGGGACTAGCGGGAGCCGAGCAGTACTTC
CASSQVWGLAGAEQYF
>once|NA|TRBV27|TRBJ1-4
TGTGCCAGCAGCATGACCTCGGGAGCAGTTGAAAAACTGTTTTTT
CASSMTSGAVEKLFF
>NA|TRBD1|TRBV19|TRBJ2-3
TGTGCCAGTAGTATAGATCAATCGGGACAGGGGAACACAGATACGCAGTATTTT
CASSIDQSGQGNTDTQYF
>NA|NA|TRBV27|TRBJ1-2
TGTGCCAGCAGTCCCTGGGGGGGGTTTAACTATGGCTACACCTTC
CASSPWGGFNYGYTF
>NA|TRBD1|TRBV13|TRBJ2-1
TGTGCCAGCAGCTTAAACCGACAGGGGTCCTACAATGAGCAGTTCTTC
CASSLNRQGSYNEQFF
>few|TRBD2|TRBV14|TRBJ2-1
TGTGCCAGCAGCCCGGAGCGGGAGGGCTCCTACAATGAGCAGTTCTTC
CASSPEREGSYNEQFF
>NA|NA|TRBV2|TRBJ1-6
TGTGCCAGCAGTGAAACGGGGTACGTTTCACCCCTCCACTTT
CASSETGYVSPLHF
>few|NA|TRBV29-1|TRBJ1-6
TGCAGCGTTGGCGTTGAGAGGGGGTCACCCCTCCACTTT
CSVGVERGSPLHF
>NA|NA|TRBV19|TRBJ1-4
TGTGCCAGTAGCCCCATCCATCAGGGGACTAATGAAAAACTGTTTTTT
CASSPIHQGTNEKLFF
>NA|NA|TRBV6-5|TRBJ2-7
TGTGCCAGCAGTTACCGGCAGGGAAATTACGAGCAGTACTTC
CASSYRQGNYEQYF
>few|NA|TRBV2|TRBJ2-2
TGTGCCAGCACGCGACAGCGCACCGGGGAGCTGTTTTTT
CASTRQRTGELFF
>NA|TRBD1|TRBV6-5|TRBJ1-5
TGTGCCAGCAGTTCGGACAGGAAGGGCAATCAGCCCCAGCATTTT
CASSSDRKGNQPQHF
>NA|NA|TRBV30|TRBJ2-2
TGTGCCTGGAGTTTGGGGCGCGACACCGGGGAGCTGTTTTTT
CAWSLGRDTGELFF
>NA|TRBD1|TRBV19|TRBJ2-7
TGTGCCAGTAGTACCGACGGGACAGGGTACTACGAGCAGTACTTC
CASSTDGTGYYEQYF
>NA|NA|TRBV5-1|TRBJ2-7
TGCGCCAGCACCCTAAGGGGCGAGCAGTACTTC
CASTLRGEQYF
>NA|NA|TRBV11-3|TRBJ2-2
TGTGCCAGCAGCCCTCCTCAGGGCACCGGGGAGCTGTTTTTT
CASSPPQGTGELFF
>NA|NA|TRBV7-9|TRBJ2-7
TGTTCCAGCAGCTTAGCATCAGGGGACGTGTCCCCGCAGTACTTC
CSSSLASGDVSPQYF
>NA|NA|TRBV5-1|TRBJ2-3
TGCGCCAGCAGCTCCCCGACAGCAGATACGCAGTATTTT
CASSSPTADTQYF
>once|TRBD2|TRBV6-5|TRBJ2-7
TGTGCCAGCAGGCCCGGACTAGCGGCCTACGAGCAGTACTTC
CASRPGLAAYEQYF
>NA|TRBD1|TRBV13|TRBJ1-2
TGTGCCAGCAGCTTGGGCGGACAGGGCGATCTCTCTGGCTACACCTTC
CASSLGGQGDLSGYTF